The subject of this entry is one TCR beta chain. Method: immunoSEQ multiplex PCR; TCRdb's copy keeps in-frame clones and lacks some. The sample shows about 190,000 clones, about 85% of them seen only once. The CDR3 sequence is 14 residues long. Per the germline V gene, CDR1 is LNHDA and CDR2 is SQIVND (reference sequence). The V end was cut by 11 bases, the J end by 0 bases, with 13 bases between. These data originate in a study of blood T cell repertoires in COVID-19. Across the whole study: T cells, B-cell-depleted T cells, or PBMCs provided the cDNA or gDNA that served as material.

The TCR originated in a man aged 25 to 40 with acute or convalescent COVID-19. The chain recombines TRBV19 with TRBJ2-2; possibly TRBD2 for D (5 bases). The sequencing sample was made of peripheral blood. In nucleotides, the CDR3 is TGTGCCGTCGGAGGAGATTCGAACACCGGGGAGCTGTTTTTT. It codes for CAVGGDSNTGELFF.